What follows is one T cell receptor (beta chain) and its context. Its specificity is unknown. Measured with immunoSEQ multiplex PCR; TCRdb has only the in-frame clones, and not every one. The sample yields roughly 700,000 clones, roughly 90% seen once. This sample is part of a study of Ad26.COV2.S vaccination and SARS-CoV-2 variants. For the study at large: Sample donor was a member of the COV1001 Ad26.COV2.S trial arm. In the study, Ad26.COV2.S was injected intramuscularly once, or twice 56 days apart. Study observations and caveats: Researchers cautioned that TCR breadth and depth analyses may have underestimated total T cell responses.

CDR3 length equals 17 residues. In germline, CDR1 is MGHDK, CDR2 SYGVNS. Trimming took off 0 bases at V and 2 bases at J, with 17 bases between the two ends. Treatment here: about 20 received Ad26.COV2.S at low or high dose, single or two shots; roughly five received placebo; per-sample allocation not given. Specimens were obtained on day 63 following the first vaccine or placebo injection. The clonotype was recovered from a person aged 18-65 years who received the Ad26.COV2.S COVID-19 vaccine or a placebo. Material: peripheral blood, obtained in a trial of Ad26.COV2.S vaccine versus placebo. This chain connects TRBV25-1 to TRBJ2-7, with a weak D call TRBD2 (6 bases). The CDR3 loop reads CASSEYMGGMRPYEQYF. Here the CDR3 DNA reads TGTGCCAGCAGTGAATATATGGGCGGGATGCGCCCCTACGAGCAGTACTTC.